This TCR beta chain was documented in a study of OX40 agonist ivuxolimab in advanced cancers. At the level of the study: Each patient was given ivuxolimab into a vein every 2 weeks, at 0.01 to 10 mg/kg.

Findings and limits, study-wide: Fewer expanded clones were found on average in CD4+ than in CD8+ T cells.

As to this clone: The antigen is undetermined.

Collection of blood occurred at baseline, at cycle 4 day 1, and at cycle 7 day 1. Clones were read by immunoSEQ multiplex PCR, and TCRdb kept only the in-frame ones, dropping some. The data show under 100,000 clones, 75% to 90% seen once. The TCR originated in an adult with an advanced solid tumor such as melanoma, head and neck, liver or kidney cancer. The sample was CD4+ or CD8+ T cells sorted from blood, taken in a trial of the OX40 agonist ivuxolimab.

CDR3 amino acids: CASIRNVGSGEEQYF. The CDR3 nucleotides read TGCGCCAGCATCCGCAACGTAGGTAGCGGGGAGGAGCAGTACTTC. The chain couples TRBV5-1 to TRBJ2-7, with 8 bases aligning to TRBD2. CDR1 SGHRS and CDR2 YFSETQ come from the germline V gene. With 6 bases clipped from V and 7 bases from J, the junction kept 15 bases outside the gene matches. This CDR3 contains 15 residues.